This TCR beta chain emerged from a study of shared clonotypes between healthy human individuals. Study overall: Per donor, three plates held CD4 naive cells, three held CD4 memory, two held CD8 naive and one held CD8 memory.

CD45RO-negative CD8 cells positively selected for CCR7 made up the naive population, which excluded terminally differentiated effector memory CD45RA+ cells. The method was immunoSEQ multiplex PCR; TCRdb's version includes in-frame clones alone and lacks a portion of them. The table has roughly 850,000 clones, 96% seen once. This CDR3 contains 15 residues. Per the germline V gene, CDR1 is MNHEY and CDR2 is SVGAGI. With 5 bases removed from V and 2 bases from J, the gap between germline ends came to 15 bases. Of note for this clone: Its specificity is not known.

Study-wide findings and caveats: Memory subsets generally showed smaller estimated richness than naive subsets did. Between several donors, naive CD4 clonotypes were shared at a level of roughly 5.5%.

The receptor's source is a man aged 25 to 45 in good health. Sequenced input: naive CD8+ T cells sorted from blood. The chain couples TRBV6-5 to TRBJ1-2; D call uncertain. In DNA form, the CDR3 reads TGTGCCAGCAGTCGAGACCTTGGGCAGAACTATGGCTACACCTTC. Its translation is CASSRDLGQNYGYTF.